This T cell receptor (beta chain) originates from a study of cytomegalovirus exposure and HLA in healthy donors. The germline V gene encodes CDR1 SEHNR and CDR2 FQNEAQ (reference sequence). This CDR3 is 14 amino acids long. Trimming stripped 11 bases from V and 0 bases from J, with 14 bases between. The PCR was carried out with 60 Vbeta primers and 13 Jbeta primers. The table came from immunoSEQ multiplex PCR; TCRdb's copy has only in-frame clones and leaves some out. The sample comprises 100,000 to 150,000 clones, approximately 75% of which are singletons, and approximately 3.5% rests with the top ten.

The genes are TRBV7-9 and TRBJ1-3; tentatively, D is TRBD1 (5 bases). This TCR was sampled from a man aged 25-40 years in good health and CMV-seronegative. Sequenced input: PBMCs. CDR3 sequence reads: CAGGTFNSGNTIYF. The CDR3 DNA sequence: TGTGCCGGGGGGACCTTTAACTCTGGAAACACCATATATTTT. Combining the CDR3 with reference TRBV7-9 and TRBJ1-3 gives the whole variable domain DTGVSQNPRHKITKRGQNVTFRCDPISEHNRLYWYRQTLGQGPEFLTYFQNEAQLEKSRLLSDRFSAERPKGSFSTLEIQRTEQGDSAMYLCAGGTFNSGNTIYFGEGSWLTVV.